Following are 16 T cell receptor beta chains from one sample sequenced in a study of cytomegalovirus exposure and HLA in healthy donors. Both 60 Vbeta primers and 13 Jbeta primers went into the PCR. Clones were read by immunoSEQ multiplex PCR, and TCRdb kept only the in-frame ones, dropping some. The sample lists roughly 99,000 clones, 70% to 80% seen once, with 2.5% to 3.5% in the top ten. Material for sequencing was PBMCs. Every receptor here comes from a male donor in good health and CMV-seropositive.

This chain uses TRBV7-2 with TRBJ2-3; possible D gene TRBD1, 5 bases. V lost 3 bases and J 5 bases, leaving 18 bases between the germline ends. CDR3 length equals 16 residues. Looked up from germline, CDR1 is SGHTA and CDR2 is FQGNSA. In nucleotides, the CDR3 is TGTGCCAGCAGCTTCAACCAGGGTGGGGCCGGAGATACGCAGTATTTT. This codes for CASSFNQGGAGDTQYF. Combining the CDR3 with reference TRBV7-2 and TRBJ2-3 gives the whole variable domain GAGVSQSPSNKVTEKGKDVELRCDPISGHTALYWYRQSLGQGLEFLIYFQGNSAPDKSGLPSDRFSAERTGGSVSTLTIQRTQQEDSAVYLCASSFNQGGAGDTQYFGPGTRLTVL.

The count of this clone is one. The CDR3 region has the DNA TGTGCCAGCAGTGAACAGGGGCTACTGAACACTGAAGCTTTCTTT. Its translation: CASSEQGLLNTEAFF. The chain uses TRBV25-1 and TRBJ1-1; D perhaps matches TRBD1 (6 bases). Germline CDR1 and CDR2: MGHDK and SYGVNS. The CDR3 runs 15 residues. V was trimmed by 2 bases and J by 0 bases, leaving 10 bases between them.

The chain employs TRBV5-6 and TRBJ1-6; 10 nucleotides line up with TRBD1. After removal of 4 bases from V and 7 bases from J, the junction contained 2 bases not matched to a gene. CDR1 is SGHDT, CDR2 YYEEEE, per germline. CDR3 size: 14 residues. CDR3 DNA sequence: TGTGCCAGCAGCCCGGACAGGGGGAATTCACCCCTCCACTTT. Its protein product is CASSPDRGNSPLHF. Full variable domain (remainder filled in from reference TRBV5-6 and TRBJ1-6): DAGVTQSPTHLIKTRGQQVTLRCSPKSGHDTVSWYQQALGQGPQFIFQYYEEEERQRGNFPDRFSGHQFPNYSSELNVNALLLGDSALYLCASSPDRGNSPLHFGNGTRLTVT.

The V and J genes are TRBV30 and TRBJ2-7, with TRBD2 matching over 10 bases. The junction had 6 bases not matched to a gene; V was cut back by 5 bases and J by 2 bases. This CDR3 is 14 amino acids long. The germline V gene has CDR1 GTSNPN and CDR2 SVGIG (reference sequence). The DNA for the CDR3 is TGTGCCTGGGGGCTAGCGGGGGTCCCCTACGAGCAGTACTTC. Its protein product is CAWGLAGVPYEQYF.

This clone was found a few times. The chain carries TRBV28 and TRBJ2-7; 10 bases map to TRBD2. This CDR3 is built from 13 residues. CDR1 and CDR2 from the germline V gene are MDHEN and SYDVKM. Trimming removed 7 bases from V and 5 bases from J; junction bases left unmatched: 5. CDR3 nucleotide sequence: TGTGCCAGCACCTACGGACTAGCGGACGAGCAGTACTTC. Its translation is CASTYGLADEQYF.

This chain uses TRBV6-1 with TRBJ1-2, with TRBD1 matching over 7 bases. CDR1 and CDR2 (germline): MNHNS, SASEGT. CDR3 length: 15 amino acids. The junction had 9 bases not matched to a gene; V was cut back by 6 bases and J by 2 bases. As DNA, the CDR3 is TGTGCCAGCAGACCCGGGACAGCAAGCAACTATGGCTACACCTTC. It is translated as CASRPGTASNYGYTF.

V is TRBV2 and J is TRBJ1-1; D unresolved. The germline CDR1 and CDR2 sequences are SNHLY and FYNNEI. V was shortened by 3 bases and J by 11 bases, with 16 bases between the two germline ends. CDR3 size: 13 residues. CDR3: CASSESGPSAAFF. CDR3 in DNA: TGTGCCAGCAGTGAGTCTGGGCCCTCCGCGGCTTTCTTT.

This chain uses TRBV6-5 with TRBJ1-1, with D unresolved. The CDR3 spans 13 residues. V was shortened by 7 bases and J by 4 bases, with 13 bases between the two germline ends. Germline V lookup: CDR1 MNHEY, CDR2 SVGAGI. CDR3 bases: TGTGCCAGCATAGAGAGGCTAGGCACTGAAGCTTTCTTT. This sequence encodes CASIERLGTEAFF.

The V and J genes are TRBV4-1 and TRBJ1-1; 7 nucleotides agree with TRBD1. Germline lookup yields CDR1 MGHRA and CDR2 YSYEKL. The V segment lost 1 base and the J segment 5 bases; nucleotides outside the gene matches: 4. This CDR3 spans 14 amino acids. The CDR3 DNA is TGCGCCAGCAGCCAAGCTACAGGGGCGACTGAAGCTTTCTTT. It specifies CASSQATGATEAFF.

The chain combines TRBV15 with TRBJ1-2; unclear D gene. Germline V lookup: CDR1 LNHNV, CDR2 YYDKDF (reference sequence). The V end was cut by 0 bases, the J end by 7 bases, with 6 bases between. The CDR3 extends over 12 amino acids. The CDR3 is CATSRDFSGYTF. In DNA, the CDR3 is TGTGCCACCAGCAGAGATTTCAGTGGCTACACCTTC. Filled out from reference TRBV15 and TRBJ1-2, the complete variable domain reads DAMVIQNPRYQVTQFGKPVTLSCSQTLNHNVMYWYQQKSSQAPKLLFHYYDKDFNNEADTPDNFQSRRPNTSFCFLDIRSPGLGDTAMYLCATSRDFSGYTFGSGTRLTVV.

The rearrangement joins TRBV30 to TRBJ1-1; TRBD1 is a possible D gene (6 bases). This CDR3 contains 13 residues. Trimming shortened V by 1 base and J by 5 bases, and 11 bases separated the two germline ends. Germline CDR1 is GTSNPN and CDR2 is SVGIG (reference sequence). DNA for the CDR3: TGTGCCTGGAGTGGTCAGGGGAGAACTGAAGCTTTCTTT. Translated: CAWSGQGRTEAFF.

The V call is TRBV6-5, the J call TRBJ2-1; the D gene is possibly TRBD2 (7 bases). V was pared by 0 bases and J by 4 bases, with 13 bases between. This CDR3 is 16 amino acids long. The germline CDR1 and CDR2 sequences are MNHEY and SVGAGI. The CDR3 DNA reads as TGTGCCAGCAGTTACTCCGCGGGGGCACCTTACAATGAGCAGTTCTTC. Residues: CASSYSAGAPYNEQFF.

The V call is TRBV7-9, the J call TRBJ2-5; 11 nucleotides agree with TRBD2. Trimming at V came to 7 bases and at J to 3 bases, leaving 7 bases not matched to a gene. This CDR3 has 15 amino acids. Germline CDR1 is SEHNR and CDR2 is FQNEAQ (reference sequence). The CDR3 here is CASIRGTSGKETQYF. In DNA form, the CDR3 reads TGTGCCAGCATCCGAGGGACTAGCGGAAAAGAGACCCAGTACTTC.

This clone appeared a single time. The rearrangement uses TRBV4-1 and TRBJ2-5; TRBD2 matches 10 bases. Losses at the gene ends were 4 bases for V and 5 bases for J; bases not matched to a gene: 7. Germline V gene sequence: CDR1 MGHRA, CDR2 YSYEKL. The CDR3 has 15 residues. The DNA of the CDR3 is TGCGCCAGCAGCCCCCGGGTAGCGGGGGGCGAGACCCAGTACTTC. Amino acid sequence: CASSPRVAGGETQYF.

This clone was counted a few times. This chain links TRBV5-8 with TRBJ1-5, with D unresolved. CDR3 length: 14 residues. V was shortened by 4 bases and J by 4 bases, with 12 bases between the two germline ends. Germline V gene data show CDR1 as SGHTS and CDR2 as YDEGEE. For the CDR3, the DNA is TGTGCCAGCAGCCTCGTCCGGGGAAATCAGCCCCAGCATTTT. Translating it yields CASSLVRGNQPQHF. Full variable domain (remainder filled in from reference TRBV5-8 and TRBJ1-5): EAGVTQSPTHLIKTRGQQATLRCSPISGHTSVYWYQQALGLGLQFLLWYDEGEERNRGNFPPRFSGRQFPNYSSELNVNALELEDSALYLCASSLVRGNQPQHFGDGTRLSIL.

This chain joins TRBV19 and TRBJ1-6, with no clear D. CDR1 and CDR2 (germline): LNHDA, SQIVND (reference sequence). Trimming pared 6 bases from V and 7 bases from J, leaving 16 bases between. CDR3 length: 15 residues. The CDR3 region is CASSGGGHRNSPLHF. In DNA, the CDR3 is TGTGCCAGTAGCGGAGGCGGCCACAGAAATTCACCCCTCCACTTT.